These 26 T cell receptor beta chains originate from one sample sequenced in a study of T cell repertoires in cytomegalovirus infection. TCRdb ran MiXCR on the reads and lists one entry per CDR3 protein. The table lists about 76,000 distinct CDR3 sequences, more than 3.5% of them singletons, with approximately 5% in the top ten. Sample: PBMCs. The receptors derive from a human donor in good health (CMV status not recorded). Some clones in this sample may be carry-over from other donors' samples.

At least ten counts were recorded for this clonotype. V gene TRBV28 combines with J gene TRBJ2-7, with D possibly TRBD1 on 5 matching bases. Deletions cut 2 bases from V and 3 bases from J, with 14 bases between. Germline CDR1 reads MDHEN; CDR2 reads SYDVKM. This CDR3 spans 15 amino acids. The CDR3 DNA reads as TGTGCCAGCAGTTTAGGGGCAGAACATCGCTACGAGCAGTACTTC. Protein: CASSLGAEHRYEQYF.

This clonotype was seen many times. Because the CDR3's place on the DNA is in doubt, the DNA is left out and the CDR3 is given as listed by TCRdb. The V call is TRBV7-6, the J call TRBJ1-1; TRBD1, the table's D call, lacks a check against the DNA. Germline lookup yields CDR1 SGHVS and CDR2 FNYEAQ. With termini counted, the CDR3 has 12 amino acids. The CDR3 is CASSLLFGPGIF.

This chain links TRBV7-2 with TRBJ2-5, with D maybe TRBD1 (5 bases). The CDR3 totals 14 residues. CDR1 and CDR2 (germline): SGHTA, FQGNSA. Deletions cut 1 base from V and 2 bases from J, with 8 bases between. Written as DNA, the CDR3 is TGTGCCAGCAGCTTAGTAGGGGATCAAGAGACCCAGTACTTC. As protein: CASSLVGDQETQYF.

There are many counts of this clonotype. V and J are TRBV7-2 and TRBJ1-5, with D uncertain. V lost 2 bases and J lost 1, with 12 bases in between. Germline CDR1 and CDR2: SGHTA and FQGNSA. The CDR3 has 16 amino acids. CDR3 sequence: CASSLSPGWSNQPQHF. The CDR3 DNA is TGTGCCAGCAGCTTATCCCCAGGTTGGAGCAATCAGCCCCAGCATTTT.

This clonotype appeared many times. The gene calls are TRBV7-9 and TRBJ2-3; D gene ambiguous. The V end lost 4 bases, the J end lost 5 bases, and 10 bases lay between the germline ends. Germline V lookup: CDR1 SEHNR, CDR2 FQNEAQ (reference sequence). CDR3 size: 13 residues. CDR3 loop: CASSSEYGDTQYF. Written as DNA, the CDR3 is TGTGCCAGCAGCTCAGAGTACGGAGATACGCAGTATTTT.

This clonotype was recorded at least ten times. The chain uses TRBV12-3 or TRBV12-4 and TRBJ2-3; D perhaps matches TRBD2 (5 bases). The CDR3 runs to 14 residues. Trimming shortened V by 6 bases and J by 8 bases, and 18 bases separated the two germline ends. In DNA form, the CDR3 reads TGTGCCAGCAGACTAATTTCTAGCACGGGTACGCAGTATTTT. Amino acids: CASRLISSTGTQYF.

This clonotype was detected many times. CDR3 protein: CASSFQLMGQGHYEQYF. The CDR3 DNA follows: TGTGCCAGCAGCTTCCAATTGATGGGACAGGGACACTACGAGCAGTACTTC. This sequence joins TRBV7-2 and TRBJ2-7, with 9 bases lining up with TRBD1. Germline trimming cut 3 bases from V and 3 bases from J; bases unmatched to any gene: 12. CDR3 length: 17 amino acids. From germline, CDR1 is SGHTA and CDR2 FQGNSA.

This clonotype appeared many times. The J gene is TRBJ1-5, the V gene TRBV12-3 or TRBV12-4, with D perhaps matching TRBD1 (5 bases). Trimming shortened V by 3 bases and J by 9 bases, and 15 bases separated the two germline ends. The CDR3 sequence is 14 residues long. DNA for the CDR3: TGTGCCAGCAGTTTGCAGGGTGGGGGGTGGCCCCAGCATTTT. It is translated as CASSLQGGGWPQHF.

Many counts were recorded for this clonotype. This chain connects TRBV27 to TRBJ1-2; D gene ambiguous. The V and J ends lost 11 bases and 1 base respectively, with 20 bases between them. Germline loops: CDR1 MNHEY, CDR2 SMNVEV (reference sequence). This CDR3 comprises 15 residues. The CDR3 protein is CASRVGTFVNYGYTF. Written as DNA, the CDR3 is TGTGCCTCTCGAGTTGGCACCTTCGTTAACTATGGCTACACCTTC.

This clonotype showed up many times. This chain uses TRBV3-1 with TRBJ1-4; D is undetermined. The CDR3 length is 17 residues. Trimming removed 4 bases at V and 2 bases at J, with 17 bases between. Germline V CDR1 and CDR2: LGHDT, YNNKEL (reference sequence). This CDR3 reads CASSPEKWIPTNEKLFF. CDR3 nucleotide sequence: TGTGCCAGCAGCCCAGAAAAATGGATCCCGACTAATGAAAAACTGTTTTTT.

This clonotype was found many times. This chain uses TRBV6-1 with TRBJ2-3, with 7 positions matching TRBD2. Per the germline V gene, CDR1 is MNHNS and CDR2 is SASEGT. CDR3 length: 16 amino acids. The V segment lost 6 bases and the J segment 1 base; nucleotides outside the gene matches: 10. The CDR3 DNA follows: TGTGCCAGCAGCCACGTTCCAGCGGGGCGCACAGATACGCAGTATTTT. Translated, it gives CASSHVPAGRTDTQYF.

This clonotype showed up many times. The chain has TRBV11-2 and TRBJ1-1; D remains unclear. V dropped 6 bases and J dropped 1 base, with 9 bases sitting between them. Germline V gives CDR1 SGHAT, CDR2 FQNNGV. CDR3 length: 13 amino acids. The CDR3 nucleotides read TGTGCCAGCAGTCGGTGGCCGAACACTGAAGCTTTCTTT. Translation: CASSRWPNTEAFF.

Ten or more counts support this clonotype. This chain connects TRBV5-1 to TRBJ2-2; D possibly uses TRBD1 or TRBD2 (6 bases each). Trimming took 1 base from V and 3 from J, leaving 13 bases between them. The CDR3 covers 16 residues. Germline V gives CDR1 SGHRS, CDR2 YFSETQ. The CDR3: CASSLFGGADTGELFF. DNA for the CDR3: TGCGCCAGCAGCTTGTTCGGGGGCGCAGACACCGGGGAGCTGTTTTTT.

In this sample, this clonotype turned up many times. V usage is TRBV28 and J usage is TRBJ2-5, with D perhaps given as TRBD1 or TRBD2 (6 bases each). Germline V gene data show CDR1 as MDHEN and CDR2 as SYDVKM. The CDR3 is made up of 15 amino acids. The germline V and J ends were trimmed by 11 bases and 2 bases, with 21 bases remaining between them. CDR3: CAAGRSGGRQETQYF. CDR3 sequence (DNA): TGTGCCGCCGGCCGGAGTGGGGGGCGGCAAGAGACCCAGTACTTC.

Ten or more counts support this clonotype. The rearrangement joins TRBV19 to TRBJ2-5, with 8 bases identical to TRBD1. CDR1 is LNHDA and CDR2 is SQIVND in the germline V gene (reference sequence). The CDR3 runs 17 residues. Germline trimming cut 5 bases from V and 5 bases from J; bases unmatched to any gene: 16. The CDR3 bases are TGTGCCAGTAGTTCGCTGTGGCCACCACAGGGGGAGGAGACCCAGTACTTC. Amino acid sequence: CASSSLWPPQGEETQYF.

This clonotype has a count of ten or more. The V call is TRBV10-3, the J call TRBJ2-1; the D gene could be TRBD1 or TRBD2 (5 bases each). This CDR3 spans 13 amino acids. The V and J ends lost 7 bases and 5 bases respectively, with 12 bases between them. Per the germline V gene, CDR1 is ENHRY and CDR2 is SYGVKD. CDR3 DNA sequence: TGTGCCATCAATGGGGGTACGCACAATGAGCAGTTCTTC. It codes for CAINGGTHNEQFF.

This clonotype was observed at least ten times. The chain uses TRBV7-8 and TRBJ2-5; D remains unclear. Trimming removed 1 base from V and 2 bases from J, with 8 bases in between. Germline CDR1 SGHVS, CDR2 FQNEAQ. The CDR3 consists of 14 residues. The CDR3 spells CASSLGNGQETQYF. The CDR3 DNA reads as TGTGCCAGCAGCTTAGGCAACGGACAAGAGACCCAGTACTTC.

This clonotype was counted ten times or more. This sequence joins TRBV24-1 and TRBJ2-2; D is undetermined. CDR3 size: 11 residues. Germline-derived CDR1 and CDR2 are KGHDR and SFDVKD. V was clipped by 2 bases and J by 6 bases, with 0 bases between them. CDR3 nucleotides: TGTGCCACCAGTGATTCCGGGGAGCTGTTTTTT. It codes for CATSDSGELFF.

In this sample, this clonotype turned up many times. The chain carries TRBV12-5 and TRBJ1-2; D is unclear. Trimming took off 5 bases at V and 8 bases at J, with 12 bases between the two ends. The length of the CDR3 is 12 residues. Germline V gives CDR1 LGHNT, CDR2 FRNRAP. CDR3 in DNA: TGTGCTAGTGGTCTTGGATGGGAAGGCTACACCTTC. As protein: CASGLGWEGYTF.

This clonotype was found many times. The V and J genes are TRBV30 and TRBJ2-7; D ambiguous. The germline V gene encodes CDR1 GTSNPN and CDR2 SVGIG (reference sequence). Trimming shortened V by 0 bases and J by 4 bases, and 7 bases separated the two germline ends. The CDR3 covers 12 residues. The CDR3 DNA reads TGTGCCTGGAGTGTATCGAGTTACGAGCAGTACTTC. It specifies CAWSVSSYEQYF.

There are many counts of this clonotype. The chain has TRBV6-5 and TRBJ2-3, with a tentative D call TRBD2 (5 bases). The CDR3 spans 14 residues. The germline gives CDR1 MNHEY, CDR2 SVGAGI. V was shortened by 6 bases and J by 4 bases, with 14 bases between the two germline ends. The CDR3 loop reads CASSPTGIPDTQYF. CDR3 bases: TGTGCCAGCAGCCCCACGGGGATCCCAGATACGCAGTATTTT.

This clonotype was seen ten or more times. This chain uses TRBV14 with TRBJ2-3, with 11 bases fitting TRBD2. The germline CDR1 and CDR2 sequences are SGHDN and FVKESK. The V segment lost 3 bases and the J segment 1 base; nucleotides outside the gene matches: 6. This CDR3 spans 17 amino acids. CDR3 loop: CASSQSSGGARTDTQYF. CDR3 nucleotide sequence: TGTGCCAGCAGCCAGAGTAGCGGGGGGGCTCGCACAGATACGCAGTATTTT.

The chain joins TRBV6-5 to TRBJ2-6; TRBD1 matches 7 bases. The CDR3 loop spans 15 amino acids. V was clipped by 6 bases and J by 4 bases; unmatched bases: 6. Germline V gene sequence: CDR1 MNHEY, CDR2 SVGAGI. The CDR3 DNA sequence: TGTGCCAGCAGCCGAACAGGGGACGGGGCCAACGTCCTGACTTTC. Protein: CASSRTGDGANVLTF.

This clonotype was observed at least ten times. This chain joins TRBV11-3 and TRBJ2-1; a possible D gene is TRBD2 (6 bases). The CDR3 has 15 amino acids. Germline-derived CDR1 and CDR2 are SGHNT and YENEEA. V lost 5 bases, J lost 2 bases, and 13 bases lay in between. In nucleotides, the CDR3 is TGTGCCAGCAGCCATAGCGGAACCACCTACAATGAGCAGTTCTTC. Translation gives CASSHSGTTYNEQFF.

This clonotype has at least ten counts. The germline gene is not matched at one end of the junction; a read error may be the cause. CDR3 protein: CVSSWGTANTEAFF. CDR3 sequence (DNA): TGTGTCAGCAGCTGGGGGACAGCGAACACTGAAGCTTTCTTT. V is TRBV5-5 and J is TRBJ1-1; 7 bases line up with TRBD1. The germline CDR1 and CDR2 sequences are SGHKS and YYEKEE (reference sequence). The CDR3 contains 14 residues.

In its sample, this clonotype was seen many times. The chain has TRBV19 and TRBJ1-5; D ambiguous. Germline CDR1 and CDR2: LNHDA and SQIVND (reference sequence). V shed 4 bases and J shed 3 bases, with 10 bases lying between them. The CDR3 extends over 14 amino acids. The CDR3 sequence: CASSRWQTNQPQHF. The CDR3 region has the DNA TGTGCCAGTAGTAGATGGCAGACCAATCAGCCCCAGCATTTT. The variable domain in full, with the rest retrieved from reference TRBV19 and TRBJ1-5, is DGGITQSPKYLFRKEGQNVTLSCEQNLNHDAMYWYRQDPGQGLRLIYYSQIVNDFQKGDIAEGYSVSREKKESFPLTVTSAQKNPTAFYLCASSRWQTNQPQHFGDGTRLSIL.